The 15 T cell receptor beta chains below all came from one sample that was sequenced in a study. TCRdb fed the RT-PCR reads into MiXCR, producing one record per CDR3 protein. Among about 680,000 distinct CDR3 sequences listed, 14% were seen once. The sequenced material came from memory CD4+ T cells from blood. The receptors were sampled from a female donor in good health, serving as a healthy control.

CDR3 residues: CASSLSRMVSQETQYF. CDR3 coding DNA: TGTGCCAGCAGCTTATCTCGGATGGTTAGCCAAGAGACCCAGTACTTC. V gene TRBV7-6 combines with J gene TRBJ2-5; D is uncertain. The CDR3 consists of 16 residues. Germline CDR1 and CDR2: SGHVS and FNYEAQ. V was trimmed by 2 bases and J by 1 base, leaving 14 bases between them.

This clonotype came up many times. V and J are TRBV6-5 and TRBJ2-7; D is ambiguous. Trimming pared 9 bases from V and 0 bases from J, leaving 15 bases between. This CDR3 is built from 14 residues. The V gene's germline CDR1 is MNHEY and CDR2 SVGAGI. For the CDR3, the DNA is TGTGCCAGTCGACTTGTCCAAAGCTCCTACGAGCAGTACTTC. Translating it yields CASRLVQSSYEQYF.

The CDR3 reads CASIPVGGEQFF. The CDR3 region has the DNA TGTGCCAGCATCCCCGTCGGGGGTGAGCAGTTCTTC. V and J are TRBV5-4 and TRBJ2-1, with D maybe TRBD2 (6 bases). This CDR3 has 12 residues. Germline loops: CDR1 SGHNT, CDR2 YYREEE (reference sequence). With 6 bases removed from V and 9 bases from J, the gap between germline ends came to 13 bases.

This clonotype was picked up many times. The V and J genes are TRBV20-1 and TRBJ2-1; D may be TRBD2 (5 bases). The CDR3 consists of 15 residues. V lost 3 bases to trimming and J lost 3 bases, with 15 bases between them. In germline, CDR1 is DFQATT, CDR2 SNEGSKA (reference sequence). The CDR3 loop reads CSASHGGSVYNEQFF. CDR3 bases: TGCAGTGCTAGCCATGGCGGTAGCGTCTACAATGAGCAGTTCTTC.

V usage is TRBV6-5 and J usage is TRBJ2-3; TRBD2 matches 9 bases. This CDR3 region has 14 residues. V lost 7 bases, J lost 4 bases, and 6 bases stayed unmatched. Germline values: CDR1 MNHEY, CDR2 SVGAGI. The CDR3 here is CASTAGGRSDTQYF. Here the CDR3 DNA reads TGTGCCAGCACGGCGGGAGGGAGGTCAGATACGCAGTATTTT.

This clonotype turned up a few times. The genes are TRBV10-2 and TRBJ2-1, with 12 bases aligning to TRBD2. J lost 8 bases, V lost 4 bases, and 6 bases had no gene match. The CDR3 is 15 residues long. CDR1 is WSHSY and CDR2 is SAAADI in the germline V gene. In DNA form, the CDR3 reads TGCGCCAGCAGTGGCCTAGCGGGGGGGCGGGATGAGCAGTTCTTC. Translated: CASSGLAGGRDEQFF.

CDR3 region: CASSATSGFYEEQYF. CDR3 coding DNA: TGTGCCAGCAGCGCAACTAGCGGATTCTACGAGGAGCAGTACTTC. The rearrangement joins TRBV9 to TRBJ2-7; 8 nucleotides align to TRBD2. The germline gives CDR1 SGDLS, CDR2 YYNGEE. Trimming at V came to 3 bases and at J to 7 bases, leaving 12 bases not matched to a gene. The CDR3 sequence is 15 residues long.

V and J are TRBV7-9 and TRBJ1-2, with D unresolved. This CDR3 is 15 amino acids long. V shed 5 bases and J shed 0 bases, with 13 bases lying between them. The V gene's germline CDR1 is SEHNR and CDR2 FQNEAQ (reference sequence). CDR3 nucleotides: TGTGCCAGCAGCCTTAACAGCGCCGCTAACTATGGCTACACCTTC. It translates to CASSLNSAANYGYTF.

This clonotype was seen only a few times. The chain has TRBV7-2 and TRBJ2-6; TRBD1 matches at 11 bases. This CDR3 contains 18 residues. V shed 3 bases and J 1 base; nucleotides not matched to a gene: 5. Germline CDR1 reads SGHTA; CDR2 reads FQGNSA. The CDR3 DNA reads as TGTGCCAGCAGCTTTGGACAGGGGGCCCCGTCTGGGGCCAACGTCCTGACTTTC. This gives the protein CASSFGQGAPSGANVLTF.

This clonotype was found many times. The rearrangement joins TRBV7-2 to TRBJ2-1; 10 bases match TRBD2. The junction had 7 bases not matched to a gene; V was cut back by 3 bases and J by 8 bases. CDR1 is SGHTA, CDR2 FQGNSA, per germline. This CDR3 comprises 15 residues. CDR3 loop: CASSFISGGADEQFF. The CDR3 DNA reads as TGTGCCAGCAGCTTTATAAGCGGGGGGGCGGATGAGCAGTTCTTC.

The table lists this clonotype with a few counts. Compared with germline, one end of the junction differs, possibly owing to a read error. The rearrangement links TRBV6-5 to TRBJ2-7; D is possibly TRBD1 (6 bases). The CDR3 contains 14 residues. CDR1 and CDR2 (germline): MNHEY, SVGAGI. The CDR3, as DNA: TGTGCCAGCAGTAATCCGGGACAATCCTCCGAGCAGTACTTC. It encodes CASSNPGQSSEQYF.

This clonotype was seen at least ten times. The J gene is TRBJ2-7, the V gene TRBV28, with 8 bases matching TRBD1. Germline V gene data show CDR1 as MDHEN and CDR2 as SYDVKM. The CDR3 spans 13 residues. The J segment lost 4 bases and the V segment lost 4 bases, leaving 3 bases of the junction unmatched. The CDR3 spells CASSSGGWYEQYF. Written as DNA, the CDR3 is TGTGCCAGCAGTTCAGGGGGCTGGTACGAGCAGTACTTC.

CDR3 in amino acids: CSARKLAAPFNEQFF. In nucleotides, the CDR3 is TGCAGTGCTAGAAAACTAGCGGCCCCCTTCAATGAGCAGTTCTTC. The chain combines TRBV20-1 with TRBJ2-1; 8 nucleotides agree with TRBD2. Germline V CDR1 and CDR2: DFQATT, SNEGSKA (reference sequence). This CDR3 has 15 residues. Trimming took 2 bases from V and 6 from J; bases not matched to a gene: 9.

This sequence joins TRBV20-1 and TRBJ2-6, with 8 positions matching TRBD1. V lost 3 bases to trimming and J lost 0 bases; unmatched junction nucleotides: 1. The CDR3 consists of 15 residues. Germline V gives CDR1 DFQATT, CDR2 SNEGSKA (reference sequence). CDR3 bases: TGCAGTGCTAGGGGACAGGACTCTGGGGCCAACGTCCTGACTTTC. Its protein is CSARGQDSGANVLTF.

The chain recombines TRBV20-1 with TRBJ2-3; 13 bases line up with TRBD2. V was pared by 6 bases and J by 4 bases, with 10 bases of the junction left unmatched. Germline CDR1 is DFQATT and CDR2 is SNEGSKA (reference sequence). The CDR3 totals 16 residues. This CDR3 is CSAKRTSGSGADTQYF. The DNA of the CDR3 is TGCAGTGCCAAACGGACTAGCGGGAGTGGGGCAGATACGCAGTATTTT.